Below, 6 T cell receptor beta chains from the same sample are listed, as sequenced in a study of beta chain features in type 1 diabetes. Broader study findings: The study found moderately but significantly shorter TCRB CDR3s in all four CD4+ subsets of Type 1 diabetes patients.

Investigators reverse transcribed all isolated RNA, so they sequenced expressed TCRB transcripts. Some clones are missing from TCRdb's copy, which holds only in-frame ones; the method was immunoSEQ multiplex PCR. The sample shows 630,000 or so clones, 11% to 15% of them seen only once. The antigens for these receptors are not known. The sequenced sample was naive CD4+ T cells from blood. These TCRs come from a man younger than 35 with type 1 diabetes.

This clone was picked up a small number of times. The chain is built from TRBV7-2 and TRBJ2-1; possible D gene TRBD2, 5 bases. Trimming removed 1 base at V and 2 bases at J, with 15 bases between. Germline assignment: CDR1 SGHTA and CDR2 FQGNSA. The CDR3 is 17 amino acids. CDR3 protein: CASSLGEGAITYNEQFF. As DNA, the CDR3 is TGTGCCAGCAGCTTAGGAGAGGGTGCTATTACCTACAATGAGCAGTTCTTC.

The rearrangement joins TRBV5-5 to TRBJ2-7; D is uncertain. The CDR3 has 14 residues. CDR1 is SGHKS, CDR2 YYEKEE, per germline (reference sequence). With 2 bases removed from V and 1 base from J, the gap between germline ends came to 10 bases. The CDR3 coding sequence is TGTGCCAGCAGCTTCCCCGTTGGGTCCTACGAGCAGTACTTC. Translating gives CASSFPVGSYEQYF.

This chain connects TRBV18 to TRBJ2-3; D unclear. The CDR3 length is 14 residues. V was clipped by 2 bases and J by 0 bases, with 6 bases between them. From germline, CDR1 is KGHSH and CDR2 LQKENI. The DNA of the CDR3 is TGTGCCAGCTCACCAGTACTTAGCACAGATACGCAGTATTTT. Residues: CASSPVLSTDTQYF.

The chain employs TRBV10-3 and TRBJ2-7, with TRBD2 as a possible D gene (6 bases). Trimming left V 11 bases short and J 1 base short, with 12 bases between. The CDR3 loop spans 12 amino acids. Germline CDR1 ENHRY, CDR2 SYGVKD. The CDR3 spells CAVSRGSYEQYF. Here the CDR3 DNA reads TGTGCCGTATCACGGGGGTCCTACGAGCAGTACTTC.

The table lists this clone with a few counts. This rearrangement joins TRBV30 to TRBJ1-2; D might be TRBD1 (6 bases). The CDR3 is 13 amino acids. V was trimmed by 2 bases and J by 6 bases, leaving 13 bases between them. In germline, CDR1 is GTSNPN, CDR2 SVGIG (reference sequence). CDR3 residues: CAWSIQGEDGYTF. As DNA, the CDR3 is TGTGCCTGGAGTATACAGGGCGAGGATGGCTACACCTTC.

This clone came up a few times. V usage is TRBV18 and J usage is TRBJ1-1; 9 bases are shared with TRBD1. The CDR3 sequence is 16 residues long. With V trimmed by 3 bases and J by 0 bases, 5 bases remained unmatched. CDR1 KGHSH and CDR2 LQKENI come from the germline V gene. The CDR3 here is CASSPSRTGVNTEAFF. CDR3 DNA sequence: TGTGCCAGCTCACCCTCTCGGACAGGGGTGAACACTGAAGCTTTCTTT.